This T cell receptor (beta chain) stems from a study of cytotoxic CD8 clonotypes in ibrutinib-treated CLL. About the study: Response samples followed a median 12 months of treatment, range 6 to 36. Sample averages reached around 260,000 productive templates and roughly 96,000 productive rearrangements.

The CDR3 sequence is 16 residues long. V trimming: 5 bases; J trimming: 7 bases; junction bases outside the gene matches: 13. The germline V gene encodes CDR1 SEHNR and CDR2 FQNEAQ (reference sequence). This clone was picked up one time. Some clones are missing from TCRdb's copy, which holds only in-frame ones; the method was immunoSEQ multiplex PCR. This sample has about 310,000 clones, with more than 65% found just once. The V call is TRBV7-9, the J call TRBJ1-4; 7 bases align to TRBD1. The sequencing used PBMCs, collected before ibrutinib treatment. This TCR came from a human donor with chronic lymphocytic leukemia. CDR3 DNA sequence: TGTGCCAGCAGCAACAAACGAGACAGGGTTGGTGAAAAACTGTTTTTT. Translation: CASSNKRDRVGEKLFF.